This entry describes one T cell receptor (beta chain). Its antigen is unknown. Viral peptide pools were used in the ViraFEST assay to expand antigen-specific CD4+ T cells, and sequencing came afterward. Cultured cells yielded isolated CD4+ T cells after less than 11 days. Vaccinated participants had no history of SARS-CoV-2 infection and tested negative for nucleocapsid antibodies. The researchers cultured some 1.9 million PBMC per well with 8 to 10 IU/ml IL-2 and 8 to 10 ug/ml peptides. On both days 3 and 7, half of the culture medium was replaced with IL-2 medium. The data stem from a study of vaccination effects on CD4 cells after COVID-19. V was pared by 5 bases and J by 3 bases, with 10 bases between. Germline CDR1 and CDR2: MNHNY and SVGAGI (reference sequence). The CDR3 totals 13 residues. Clones were sequenced by immunoSEQ multiplex PCR, and TCRdb holds only the in-frame ones, with some missing. The sample holds 50,000 to 75,000 clones, roughly 79% seen once.

This clonotype was sampled from a human donor who received a COVID-19 vaccine. Sequences were derived from CD4+ T cells from PBMCs cultured with HCoV-229E spike peptides, sampled before COVID-19 vaccination. The chain is built from TRBV6-6 and TRBJ1-2, with TRBD1 as a possible D gene (5 bases). CDR3 in amino acids: CASSEGTYYGYTF. CDR3 DNA sequence: TGTGCCAGCAGTGAGGGGACTTACTATGGCTACACCTTC.